This passage covers 2 T cell receptor beta chains from one sample sequenced in a study of shared clonotypes between healthy human individuals. Clones were read by immunoSEQ multiplex PCR, and TCRdb kept only the in-frame ones, dropping some. This sample has 850,000 to 1,200,000 clones, with 65% to 75% found just once. The sequencing input was memory CD4+ T cells sorted from blood. The sample's subset: CD45RA-negative fraction. Receptors originate from a man aged 18 to 30 in good health.

The V gene is TRBV2, the J gene TRBJ1-2, with no clear D. With 5 bases removed from V and 4 bases from J, the gap between germline ends came to 20 bases. Germline lookup yields CDR1 SNHLY and CDR2 FYNNEI. The CDR3 loop spans 16 amino acids. The CDR3 region has the DNA TGTGCCAGCAGTTATGACCGGACGGGATCGGTCTATGGCTACACCTTC. Protein: CASSYDRTGSVYGYTF.

The chain carries TRBV19 and TRBJ1-1; tentative D call: TRBD1 (5 bases). Germline assignment: CDR1 LNHDA and CDR2 SQIVND (reference sequence). CDR3 length: 14 residues. The ends were cut back, 0 bases at V and 4 bases at J, with 9 bases in the middle. CDR3: CASSIDQGFTEAFF. The CDR3 DNA reads TGTGCCAGTAGTATAGATCAGGGTTTCACTGAAGCTTTCTTT.